This T cell receptor beta chain was identified during a study of shared clonotypes between healthy human individuals (TCRdb year 2020). Background on the whole study: A few men and a couple of women, aged 18 to 49 years, made up the cohort. Per donor, three plates each were used for CD4 naive and CD4 memory, two for CD8 naive, and one for CD8 memory. Blood TCR repertoires of about five healthy adults were deeply sequenced to estimate repertoire size and the extent of clonotype sharing between individuals. Leukapheresis yielded between about 0.9 and 8.9 billion PBMCs per donor. To increase sequencing depth and limit assay-specific biases, different laboratories used diverse techniques to prepare libraries and sequence TCR repertoires.

Note on this clone: Its antigen has not been determined. Within one base of it there is no much larger clone, and no base qualities were kept.

Using the deep immunoSEQ assay, multiplex PCR amplified TCR CDR3 regions from genomic DNA. Extracted genomic DNA from each cell subset was spread evenly across all wells of several immunoSEQ 96-well plates, with each plate serving as a replicate. Each replicate PCR for sorted subsets received around 210 ng genomic DNA, equal to roughly 30,000 T cell genomes. Purified libraries were quantified with a Qubit 3.0 fluorometer, sized on a Bioanalyzer 2100, and re-quantified with the KAPA Library Quantification kit. Each immunoSEQ 96-well plate was sequenced on its own single-read 150-cycle Illumina NextSeq 550 flow cell. The original methods were these. Because only junctional sequences without quality scores were contained in the immunoSEQ output, filtering matching that applied to full-length reads could not be performed. To assign V/J genes and CDR3, sequences were annotated using PyIR, a Python wrapper for IgBLAST v1.9, with IMGT germline references. Reads were removed for weak V/J assignments (E-value above 1e-6), missing CDR3, stop codons, out-of-frame junctions, or ambiguous translated residues. V3J clonotypes were defined by identical inferred V gene, J gene, and CDR3 amino acid sequence. To compute the percentage overlap between repertoires, the number of shared unique clonotypes was divided by the size of the smaller repertoire. Three approaches were used to assess repertoire richness: RTK rarefaction, the Chao1 estimator, and Recon v2.1 estimates of unobserved clonotypes. Generation probabilities were computed with OLGA for all TCRbeta clonotypes obtained by the gDNA method from a handful of donors. Entries here come from immuneACCESS through TCRdb and include only in-frame sequences with V and J called. Some clones fail to appear in such tables; in the studies checked, an unresolved V gene covers under half of the shortfall, and the cause of the remainder is unknown. The V and J calls and clone size come from that table; D and trimming were worked out from the DNA. This sample holds 660,000 or so clones; around 96% were observed only once. 0.11% of the sample is held by the ten biggest clonotypes.

CD8 naive samples were obtained by positive selection for CCR7 among CD45RO-negative cells, yielding a CD45RA+CCR7+ population from which TemRA cells were excluded. Healthy HIV-negative adults with no recently reported acute infections or vaccinations were included as donors. Every donor was a Caucasian adult living in Nashville, Tennessee, USA. Blood was obtained by leukapheresis, after which PBMCs were separated by Ficoll-Histopaque density gradient centrifugation and cryopreserved in liquid nitrogen vapor phase. Analytical flow cytometry was used to check the purity and quantity of each magnetically sorted T cell population. From each sorted fraction, genomic DNA was isolated and quantified by UV absorbance on a Nanodrop 2000c. The full study reports these points: Because the study included only a small number of donors, the genetic and exposure-history diversity represented was limited. Larger estimated clonotype richness was generally found for naive subsets than for memory subsets. Compared with non-shared clonotypes, the clonotypes found in all four sorted-subset donors had higher generation probabilities. When several donors were compared, the shared fraction of clonotypes was 5% to 6.5% for naive CD4, over 3% for naive CD8, about 2.5% for memory CD4, and 0.4% for memory CD8. Incomplete sequencing was indicated by rarefaction of sorted-subset datasets, despite the large sequencing depth. Only blood was sampled, and tissue TCR repertoires likely differ from those in blood. Based on pairwise subsampling, the degree of clonotype sharing among donors was expected to be affected by sequencing depth.

The CDR1 and CDR2 encoded by the germline V gene (reference sequence) are MNHEY and SMNVEV. The CDR3, from cysteine to phenylalanine, totals 14 residues. CDR3 DNA only is kept here, 42 bases in frame from base 1. The junction carries 14 bases between V and J, which are trimmed by 8 bases and 0 bases respectively. The chain is made from TRBV27 and TRBJ2-7; confidence is insufficient to name the D gene. The source is a woman aged 30 to 39 in good health. Specimen: naive CD8+ T cells sorted from blood. Taken with the paper, the label for cell subset or site translates to: CD45RA+CCR7+. The CDR3: CASALGLASYEQYF. The DNA is as follows: TGTGCCAGCGCTCTTGGTCTGGCCTCCTACGAGCAGTACTTC.